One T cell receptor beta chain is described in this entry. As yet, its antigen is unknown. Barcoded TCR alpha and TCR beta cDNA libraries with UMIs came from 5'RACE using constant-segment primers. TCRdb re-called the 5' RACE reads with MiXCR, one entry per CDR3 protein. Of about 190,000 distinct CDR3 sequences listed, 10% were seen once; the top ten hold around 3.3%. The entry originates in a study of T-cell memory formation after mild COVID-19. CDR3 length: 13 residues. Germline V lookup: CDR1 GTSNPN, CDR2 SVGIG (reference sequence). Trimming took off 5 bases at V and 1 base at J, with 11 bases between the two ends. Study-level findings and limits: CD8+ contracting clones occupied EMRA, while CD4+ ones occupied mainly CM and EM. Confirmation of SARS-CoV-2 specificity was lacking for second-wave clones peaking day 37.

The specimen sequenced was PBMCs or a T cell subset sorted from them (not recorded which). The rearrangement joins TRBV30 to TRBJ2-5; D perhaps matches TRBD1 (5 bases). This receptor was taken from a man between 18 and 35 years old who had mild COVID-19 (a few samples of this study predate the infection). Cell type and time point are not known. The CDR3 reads CAWRGAAQETQYF. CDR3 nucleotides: TGTGCCTGGCGTGGGGCAGCCCAAGAGACCCAGTACTTC.